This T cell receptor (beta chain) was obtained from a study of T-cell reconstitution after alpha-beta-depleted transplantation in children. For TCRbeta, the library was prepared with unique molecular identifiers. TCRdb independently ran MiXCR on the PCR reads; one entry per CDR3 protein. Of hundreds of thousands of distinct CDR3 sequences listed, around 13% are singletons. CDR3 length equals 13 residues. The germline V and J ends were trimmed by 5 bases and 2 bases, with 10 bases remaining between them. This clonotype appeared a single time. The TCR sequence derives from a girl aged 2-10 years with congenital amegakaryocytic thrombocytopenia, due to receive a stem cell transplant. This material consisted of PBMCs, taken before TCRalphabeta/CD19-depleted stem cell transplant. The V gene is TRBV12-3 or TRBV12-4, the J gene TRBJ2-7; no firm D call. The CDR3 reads CASSAQTPYEQYF. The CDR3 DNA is TGTGCCAGCAGTGCCCAAACTCCCTACGAGCAGTACTTC.